This T cell receptor (beta chain) was found in a study of human T cells and chemical hapten exposure. Across the study: Read at 6 days, the patch tests placed 0.01% DPC on the upper back.

The CDR3 is 18 residues long. Between the trimmed V and J ends, which lost 1 base and 0 bases, there was a span of 14 bases. Germline V gene sequence: CDR1 KGHDR, CDR2 SFDVKD. This sample's time point: patch test 1, 2 weeks after DPC sensitization. Treatment here: therapeutic diphenylcyclopropenone sensitization with weekly scalp DPC. Blood collection happened ahead of applying each patch test. TCRdb reprocessed the RACE reads with MiXCR, giving one entry per CDR3 protein. The top ten clones hold roughly 2% of a sample with approximately 90,000 distinct CDR3 sequences, around an eighth of them seen once. This clonotype has a count of ten or more. Its antigen is unidentified. Study-wide points: With DPC sensitization, TCRs exceeding 1 in 1000 frequency showed no change.

This TCR was sampled from a woman aged 40 to 50 with alopecia areata. Some clones in this sample may be carry-over from other donors' samples. The source material was whole blood, sampled in connection with sensitization to the hapten diphenylcyclopropenone (DPC). The chain links TRBV24-1 to TRBJ2-2, with D tentatively TRBD1 or TRBD2 (6 bases each). The DNA for the CDR3 is TGTGCCACCAGTGATTTCAGAGTCGGGGGCGCGAACACCGGGGAGCTGTTTTTT. It specifies CATSDFRVGGANTGELFF.